Included here is one TCR beta chain sequence, with context. Its antigen is undetermined. The data stem from a study of T cells in narcolepsy. Findings and caveats of the study: HCRT-specific and TRIB2-specific autoreactive clonotypes appeared among same-patient CSF and blood CD4+ clonotypes. No autoreactive T cell clone sequences appeared in some memory CD4+ repertoires. Healthy controls reportedly lacked the autoreactive clonotypes serially found in patients' blood.

Germline V CDR1 and CDR2: SGHRS, YFSETQ. Deletions cut 0 bases from V and 0 bases from J, with 7 bases between. The CDR3 loop spans 15 amino acids. The method was immunoSEQ multiplex PCR; TCRdb's version includes in-frame clones alone and lacks a portion of them. The sample lists about 33,000 clones, 90% occurring once. Input material: CD45RA- memory CD4+ T cells from PBMCs. The receptor was isolated from a human donor with narcolepsy. The V call is TRBV5-1, the J call TRBJ2-1; D is perhaps TRBD2 (6 bases). CDR3 in amino acids: CASSLGSGSYNEQFF. As DNA, the CDR3 is TGCGCCAGCAGCTTGGGTAGCGGCTCCTACAATGAGCAGTTCTTC.